This T cell receptor beta chain was found in a study of OX40 agonist ivuxolimab in advanced cancers. There are 15 residues in the CDR3. V was clipped by 4 bases and J by 11 bases, with 23 bases between them. In germline, CDR1 is MNHEY, CDR2 SMNVEV (reference sequence). TCRdb's table, derived via immunoSEQ multiplex PCR, lists solely in-frame clones and lacks some. The table lists almost 90,000 clones, about nine tenths of them singletons. The chain couples TRBV27 to TRBJ2-5; D is perhaps TRBD1 or TRBD2 (6 bases each). This receptor was obtained from an adult with an advanced solid tumor such as melanoma, head and neck, liver or kidney cancer. The material was CD4+ or CD8+ T cells sorted from blood, obtained in a trial of the OX40 agonist ivuxolimab. The CDR3 sequence is CASSSLPRGRIEQYF. DNA of the CDR3: TGTGCCAGCAGTTCGCTTCCCCGGGGGCGTATAGAGCAGTACTTC.